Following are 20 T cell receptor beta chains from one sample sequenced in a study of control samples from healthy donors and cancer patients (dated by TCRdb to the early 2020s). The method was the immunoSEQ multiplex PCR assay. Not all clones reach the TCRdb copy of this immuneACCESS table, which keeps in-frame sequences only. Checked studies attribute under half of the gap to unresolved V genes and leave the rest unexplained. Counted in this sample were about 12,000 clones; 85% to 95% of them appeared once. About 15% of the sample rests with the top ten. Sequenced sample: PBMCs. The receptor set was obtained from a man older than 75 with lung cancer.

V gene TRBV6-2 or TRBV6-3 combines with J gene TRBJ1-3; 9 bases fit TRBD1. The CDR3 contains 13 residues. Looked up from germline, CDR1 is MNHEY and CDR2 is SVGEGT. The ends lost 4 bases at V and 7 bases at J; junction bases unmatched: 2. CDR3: CASSSTGGNTIYF. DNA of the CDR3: TGTGCCAGCAGTTCGACAGGGGGTAACACCATATATTTT.

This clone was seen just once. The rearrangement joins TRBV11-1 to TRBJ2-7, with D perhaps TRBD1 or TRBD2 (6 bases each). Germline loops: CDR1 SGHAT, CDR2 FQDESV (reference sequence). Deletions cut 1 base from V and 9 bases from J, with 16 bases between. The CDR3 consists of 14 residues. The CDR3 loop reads CASSLDRGETWQYV. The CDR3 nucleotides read TGTGCCAGCAGCTTAGATAGGGGGGAGACCTGGCAGTACGTC.

The CDR3 DNA is TGTGCCAGCAGCTTGCCTGTACAGGGGGCCGGGGCTTTCTTT. Amino acids: CASSLPVQGAGAFF. This sequence joins TRBV5-4 and TRBJ1-1; 9 bases are shared with TRBD1. V dropped 1 base and J dropped 11; count of bases not matched to a gene: 9. The CDR3 totals 14 residues. From germline, CDR1 is SGHNT and CDR2 YYREEE (reference sequence). The complete variable domain, with remaining parts taken from reference TRBV5-4 and TRBJ1-1, reads ETGVTQSPTHLIKTRGQQVTLRCSSQSGHNTVSWYQQALGQGPQFIFQYYREEENGRGNFPPRFSGLQFPNYSSELNVNALELDDSALYLCASSLPVQGAGAFFGQGTRLTVV.

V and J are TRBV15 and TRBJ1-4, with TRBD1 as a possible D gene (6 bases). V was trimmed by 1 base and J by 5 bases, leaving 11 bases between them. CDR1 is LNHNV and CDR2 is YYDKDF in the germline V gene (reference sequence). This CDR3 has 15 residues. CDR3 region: CATSRGPGENEKLFF. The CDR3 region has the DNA TGTGCCACCAGCAGAGGTCCAGGGGAGAATGAAAAACTGTTTTTT.

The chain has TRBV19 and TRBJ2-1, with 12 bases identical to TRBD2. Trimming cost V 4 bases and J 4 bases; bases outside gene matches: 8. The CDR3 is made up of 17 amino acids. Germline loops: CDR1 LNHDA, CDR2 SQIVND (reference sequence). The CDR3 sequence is CASSRGLAGPEYNEQFF. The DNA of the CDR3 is TGTGCCAGTAGTAGAGGACTAGCGGGGCCGGAATACAATGAGCAGTTCTTC.

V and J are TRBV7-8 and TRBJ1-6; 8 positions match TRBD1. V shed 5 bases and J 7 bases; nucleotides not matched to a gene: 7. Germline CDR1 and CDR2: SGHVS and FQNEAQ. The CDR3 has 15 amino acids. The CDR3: CASSTGTGENSPLHF. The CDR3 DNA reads TGTGCCAGCAGCACCGGGACAGGCGAGAATTCACCCCTCCACTTT. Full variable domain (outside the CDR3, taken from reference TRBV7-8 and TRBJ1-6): GAGVSQSPRYKVAKRGQDVALRCDPISGHVSLFWYQQALGQGPEFLTYFQNEAQLDKSGLPSDRFFAERPEGSVSTLKIQRTQQEDSAVYLCASSTGTGENSPLHFGNGTRLTVT.

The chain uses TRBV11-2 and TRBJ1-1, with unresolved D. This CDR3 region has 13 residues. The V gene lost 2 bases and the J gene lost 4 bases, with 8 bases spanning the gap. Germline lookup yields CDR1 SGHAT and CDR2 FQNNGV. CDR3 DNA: TGTGCCAGCAGCTTAACGGGTGGCACTGAAGCTTTCTTT. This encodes CASSLTGGTEAFF. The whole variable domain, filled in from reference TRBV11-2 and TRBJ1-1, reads EAGVAQSPRYKIIEKRQSVAFWCNPISGHATLYWYQQILGQGPKLLIQFQNNGVVDDSQLPKDRFSAERLKGVDSTLKIQPAKLEDSAVYLCASSLTGGTEAFFGQGTRLTVV.

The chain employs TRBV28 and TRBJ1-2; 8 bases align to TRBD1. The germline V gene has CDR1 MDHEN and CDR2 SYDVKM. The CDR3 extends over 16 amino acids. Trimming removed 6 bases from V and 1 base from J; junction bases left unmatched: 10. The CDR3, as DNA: TGTGCCAGCAGACCCTTCGGGACAGGCCATAACTATGGCTACACCTTC. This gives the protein CASRPFGTGHNYGYTF.

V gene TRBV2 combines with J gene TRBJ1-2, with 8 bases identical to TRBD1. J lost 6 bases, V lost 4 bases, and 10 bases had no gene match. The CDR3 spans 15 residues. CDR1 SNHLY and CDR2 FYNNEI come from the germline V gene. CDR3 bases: TGTGCCAGCAGTGGTCGGACAGGGCTGGGGGATGGCTACACCTTC. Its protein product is CASSGRTGLGDGYTF.

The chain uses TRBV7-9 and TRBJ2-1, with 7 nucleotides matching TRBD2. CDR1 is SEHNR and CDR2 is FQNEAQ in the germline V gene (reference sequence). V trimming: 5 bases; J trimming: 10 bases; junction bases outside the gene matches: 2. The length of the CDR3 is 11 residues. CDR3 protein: CASSLGREQFF. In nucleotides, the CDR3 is TGTGCCAGCAGCCTCGGGAGGGAGCAGTTCTTC.

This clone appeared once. The CDR3 reads CASSSNYGYTF. The CDR3 DNA reads as TGTGCCAGCAGCTCTAACTATGGCTACACCTTC. The rearrangement joins TRBV7-9 to TRBJ1-2, with D unresolved. With 4 bases removed from V and 0 bases from J, the gap between germline ends came to 0 bases. This CDR3 is built from 11 residues. Germline V CDR1 and CDR2: SEHNR, FQNEAQ (reference sequence).

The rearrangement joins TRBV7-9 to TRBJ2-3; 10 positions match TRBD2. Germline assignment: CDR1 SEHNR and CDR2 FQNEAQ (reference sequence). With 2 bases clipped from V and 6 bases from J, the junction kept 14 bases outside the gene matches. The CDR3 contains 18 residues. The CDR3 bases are TGTGCCAGCAGCTTAAGTGTATCGAGCGGGGGGGTAGCGGATACGCAGTATTTT. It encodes CASSLSVSSGGVADTQYF. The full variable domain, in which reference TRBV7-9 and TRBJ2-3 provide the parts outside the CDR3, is DTGVSQNPRHKITKRGQNVTFRCDPISEHNRLYWYRQTLGQGPEFLTYFQNEAQLEKSRLLSDRFSAERPKGSFSTLEIQRTEQGDSAMYLCASSLSVSSGGVADTQYFGPGTRLTVL.

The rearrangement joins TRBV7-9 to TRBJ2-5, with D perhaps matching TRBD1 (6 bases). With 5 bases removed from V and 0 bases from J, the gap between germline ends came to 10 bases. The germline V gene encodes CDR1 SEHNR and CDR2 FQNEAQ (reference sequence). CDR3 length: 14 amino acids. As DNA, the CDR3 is TGTGCCAGCAGCCCCCGGGACAACCAAGAGACCCAGTACTTC. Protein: CASSPRDNQETQYF.

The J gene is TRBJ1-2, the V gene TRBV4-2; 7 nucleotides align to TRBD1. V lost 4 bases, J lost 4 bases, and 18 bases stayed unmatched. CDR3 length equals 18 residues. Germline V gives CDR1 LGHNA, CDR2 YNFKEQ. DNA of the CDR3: TGTGCCAGCAGCCCCCAAAACCCCCGGACAGGAGAAGGCTATGGCTACACCTTC. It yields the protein CASSPQNPRTGEGYGYTF.

The CDR3 is CASSLAGQGPTGELFF. The CDR3 region has the DNA TGTGCCAGCAGCTTAGCGGGACAGGGACCCACCGGGGAGCTGTTTTTT. The J gene is TRBJ2-2, the V gene TRBV7-9; 9 positions agree with TRBD1. This CDR3 is 16 amino acids long. Per the germline V gene, CDR1 is SEHNR and CDR2 is FQNEAQ (reference sequence). After removal of 0 bases from V and 4 bases from J, the junction contained 3 bases not matched to a gene.

Here the CDR3 reads CASSYGGRGVETQYF. The CDR3 region has the DNA TGTGCCAGCAGTTACGGGGGTCGAGGGGTAGAGACCCAGTACTTC. The rearrangement links TRBV6-5 to TRBJ2-5, with D tentatively TRBD1 or TRBD2 (5 bases each). The CDR3 is made up of 15 amino acids. V gave up 2 bases and J gave up 4 bases, with 14 bases separating them. Germline-derived CDR1 and CDR2 are MNHEY and SVGAGI.

This chain's CDR3 is CASGTGGGETDTQYF. CDR3 sequence (DNA): TGTGCTAGTGGTACGGGGGGTGGTGAAACAGATACGCAGTATTTT. This sequence joins TRBV12-5 and TRBJ2-3; TRBD2 agrees at 7 bases. From germline, CDR1 is LGHNT and CDR2 FRNRAP. Germline trimming cut 5 bases from V and 3 bases from J; bases unmatched to any gene: 8. The CDR3 consists of 15 residues. The whole variable domain, remainder taken from reference TRBV12-5 and TRBJ2-3, is DARVTQTPRHKVTEMGQEVTMRCQPILGHNTVFWYRQTMMQGLELLAYFRNRAPLDDSGMPKDRFSAEMPDATLATLKIQPSEPRDSAVYFCASGTGGGETDTQYFGPGTRLTVL.

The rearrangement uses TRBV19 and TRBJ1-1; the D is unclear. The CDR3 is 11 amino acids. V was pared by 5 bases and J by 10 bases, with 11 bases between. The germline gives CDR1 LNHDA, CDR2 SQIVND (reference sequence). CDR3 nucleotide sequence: TGTGCCAGTAGTCCCGGCACCGGAGCTTTCTTT. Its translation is CASSPGTGAFF.

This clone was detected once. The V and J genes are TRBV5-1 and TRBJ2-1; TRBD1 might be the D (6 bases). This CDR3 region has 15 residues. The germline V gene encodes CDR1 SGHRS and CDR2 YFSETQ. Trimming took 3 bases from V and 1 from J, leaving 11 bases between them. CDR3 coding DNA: TGCGCCAGCAGCTGGAACCAGGGGTCCTACAATGAGCAGTTCTTC. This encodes CASSWNQGSYNEQFF.

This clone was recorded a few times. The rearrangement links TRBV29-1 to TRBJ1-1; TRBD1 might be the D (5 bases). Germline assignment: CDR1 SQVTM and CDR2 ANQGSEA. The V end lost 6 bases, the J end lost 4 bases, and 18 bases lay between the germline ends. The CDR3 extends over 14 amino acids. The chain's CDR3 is CSVEQAGLSTEAFF. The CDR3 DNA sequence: TGCAGCGTCGAACAGGCGGGGTTGAGCACTGAAGCTTTCTTT.